The source of this T cell receptor (beta chain) is a study of radiotherapy plus CTLA-4 blockade in lung cancer. This clone occurred once. Its matching antigen is unknown. Some clones are missing from TCRdb's copy, which holds only in-frame ones; the method was immunoSEQ multiplex PCR. This sample has 85,000 to 95,000 clones, with about four fifths found just once. Study-level points and caveats: After treatment with radiotherapy plus ipilimumab, TCR clones that came from the tumor expanded in blood.

This receptor was taken from a human donor with non-small cell lung cancer that progressed on radiotherapy plus ipilimumab. Sequences were derived from peripheral blood, sampled from a patient treated with radiotherapy plus ipilimumab.

The CDR3 sequence is CASSERFAGELFF. CDR3 coding DNA: TGTGCCAGCAGTGAACGGTTTGCCGGGGAGCTGTTTTTT. The genes are TRBV2 and TRBJ2-2; unclear D gene. V gave up 2 bases and J gave up 6 bases, with 7 bases separating them. Germline lookup yields CDR1 SNHLY and CDR2 FYNNEI. The CDR3 loop spans 13 amino acids.